This entry is about one T cell receptor beta chain. Its specificity is not known. This sample is drawn from a study of memory CD4+ T cells and cytomegalovirus serostatus. Study-level results: Repertoires predicted CMV serostatus with median bootstrapped AUC of 0.95.

The CDR3 runs 13 residues. The germline V gene has CDR1 SGDLS and CDR2 YYNGEE. V gave up 7 bases and J gave up 5 bases, with 13 bases separating them. Single viable CD3+CD4+CD8-CD45RO+ cells were sorted as the memory CD4+ T cells. CMV serostatus came from serum IgG against pp150, pp28, p38, p52. Positive selection with CD4 microbeads enriched total CD4+ T cells. Generated by immunoSEQ multiplex PCR, the TCRdb table keeps only in-frame clones and is missing some. The profile shows about 73,000 clones, around 82% of them singletons. The chain employs TRBV9 and TRBJ1-5; D remains ambiguous. What was sequenced was memory CD4+ T cells from blood. The clonotype comes from an adult in good health and CMV-seropositive. In DNA, the CDR3 is TGTGCCAGCGCTATATCGTTCGATCAGCCCCAGCATTTT. It specifies CASAISFDQPQHF.